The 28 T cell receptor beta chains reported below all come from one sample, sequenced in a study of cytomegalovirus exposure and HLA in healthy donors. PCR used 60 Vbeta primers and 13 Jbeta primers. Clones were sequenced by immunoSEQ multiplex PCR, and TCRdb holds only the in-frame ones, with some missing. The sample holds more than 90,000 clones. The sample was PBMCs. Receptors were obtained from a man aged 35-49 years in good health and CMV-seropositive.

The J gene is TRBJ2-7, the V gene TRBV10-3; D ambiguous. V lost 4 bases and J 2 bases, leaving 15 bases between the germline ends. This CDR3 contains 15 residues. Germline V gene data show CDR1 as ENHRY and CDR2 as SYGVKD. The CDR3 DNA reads TGTGCCATCAGTGGCCCGACTGCTGCAACCTACGAGCAGTACTTC. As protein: CAISGPTAATYEQYF.

The CDR3 region has the DNA TGTGCCAGCAGGTATCCACAGGGCTGGAACACTGAAGCTTTCTTT. Amino acid sequence: CASRYPQGWNTEAFF. J is TRBJ1-1 and V is TRBV28, with a tentative D call TRBD1 (6 bases). V was pared by 6 bases and J by 1 base, with 15 bases between. The CDR3 runs to 15 residues. CDR1 and CDR2 from the germline V gene are MDHEN and SYDVKM.

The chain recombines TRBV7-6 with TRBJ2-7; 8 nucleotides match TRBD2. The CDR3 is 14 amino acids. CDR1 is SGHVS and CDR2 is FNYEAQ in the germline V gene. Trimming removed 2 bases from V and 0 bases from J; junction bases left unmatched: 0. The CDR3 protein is CASSLSGGSYEQYF. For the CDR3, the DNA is TGTGCCAGCAGCTTAAGCGGGGGCTCCTACGAGCAGTACTTC.

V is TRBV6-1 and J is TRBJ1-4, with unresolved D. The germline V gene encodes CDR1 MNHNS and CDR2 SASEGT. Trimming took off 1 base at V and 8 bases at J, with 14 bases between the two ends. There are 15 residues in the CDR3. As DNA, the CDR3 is TGTGCCAGCAGTGAAGGGGGTTTTGGAGGAGAAAAACTGTTTTTT. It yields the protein CASSEGGFGGEKLFF.

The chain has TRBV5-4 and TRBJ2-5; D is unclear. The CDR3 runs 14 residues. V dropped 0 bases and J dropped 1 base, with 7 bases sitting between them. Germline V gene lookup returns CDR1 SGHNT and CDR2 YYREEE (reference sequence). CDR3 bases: TGTGCCAGCAGCTTGGACGGGTTCCAAGAGACCCAGTACTTC. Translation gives CASSLDGFQETQYF.

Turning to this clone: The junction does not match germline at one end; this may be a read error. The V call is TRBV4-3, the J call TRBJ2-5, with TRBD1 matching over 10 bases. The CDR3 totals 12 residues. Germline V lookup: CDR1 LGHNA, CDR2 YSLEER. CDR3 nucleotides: TGCGCCAGGACCCCACGTGGGACAGGGGTTGACTTC. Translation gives CARTPRGTGVDF.

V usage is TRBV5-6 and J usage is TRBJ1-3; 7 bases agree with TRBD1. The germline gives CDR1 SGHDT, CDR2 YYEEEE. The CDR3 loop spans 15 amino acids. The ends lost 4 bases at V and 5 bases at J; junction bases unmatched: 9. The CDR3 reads CASSIRGKARNTIYF. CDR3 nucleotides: TGTGCCAGCAGCATCAGGGGGAAGGCGAGAAACACCATATATTTT.

CDR3 region: CASSPTQGANTEAFF. CDR3 in DNA: TGCGCCAGCAGCCCAACACAGGGGGCCAACACTGAAGCTTTCTTT. V and J are TRBV5-1 and TRBJ1-1; 9 nucleotides agree with TRBD1. The CDR3 covers 15 residues. Germline-derived CDR1 and CDR2 are SGHRS and YFSETQ. The trim removed 4 bases at V and 2 bases at J, leaving 6 bases unmatched.

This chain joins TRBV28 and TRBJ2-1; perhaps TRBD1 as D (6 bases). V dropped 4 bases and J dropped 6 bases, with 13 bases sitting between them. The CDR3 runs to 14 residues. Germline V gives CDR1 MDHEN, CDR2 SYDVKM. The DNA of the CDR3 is TGTGCCAGCAGTTCGGCAGGGGTAGGCAATGAGCAGTTCTTC. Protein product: CASSSAGVGNEQFF.

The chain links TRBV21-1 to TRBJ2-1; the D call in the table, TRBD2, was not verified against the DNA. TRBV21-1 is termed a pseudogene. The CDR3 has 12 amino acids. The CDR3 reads CASSLFHNEQFF. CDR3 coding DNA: TGTGCCAGCAGCCTCTTTCACAATGAGCAGTTCTTC.

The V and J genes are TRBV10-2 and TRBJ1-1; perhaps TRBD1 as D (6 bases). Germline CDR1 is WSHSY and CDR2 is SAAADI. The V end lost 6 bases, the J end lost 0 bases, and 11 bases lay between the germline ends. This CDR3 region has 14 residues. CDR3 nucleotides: TGCGCCAGCAGCTCCAGGGACATGAACACTGAAGCTTTCTTT. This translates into CASSSRDMNTEAFF.

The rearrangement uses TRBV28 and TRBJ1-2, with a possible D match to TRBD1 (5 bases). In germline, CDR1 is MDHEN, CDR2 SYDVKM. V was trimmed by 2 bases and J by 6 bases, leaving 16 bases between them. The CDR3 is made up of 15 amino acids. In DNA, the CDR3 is TGTGCCAGCAGTTTAGTCCCAGGGTTTGGCCATGGCTACACCTTC. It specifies CASSLVPGFGHGYTF.

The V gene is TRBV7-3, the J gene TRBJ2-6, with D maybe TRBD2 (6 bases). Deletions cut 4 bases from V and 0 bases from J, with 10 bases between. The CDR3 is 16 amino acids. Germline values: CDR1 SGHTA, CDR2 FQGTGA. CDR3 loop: CASSSAGTSGANVLTF. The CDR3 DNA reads TGTGCCAGCAGCTCAGCGGGCACCTCTGGGGCCAACGTCCTGACTTTC.

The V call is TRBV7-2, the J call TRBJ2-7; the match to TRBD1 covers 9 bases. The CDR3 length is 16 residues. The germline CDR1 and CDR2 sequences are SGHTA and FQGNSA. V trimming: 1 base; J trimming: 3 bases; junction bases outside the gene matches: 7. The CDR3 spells CASSLGLGQGIYEQYF. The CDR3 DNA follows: TGTGCCAGCAGCTTAGGACTTGGACAGGGGATCTACGAGCAGTACTTC.

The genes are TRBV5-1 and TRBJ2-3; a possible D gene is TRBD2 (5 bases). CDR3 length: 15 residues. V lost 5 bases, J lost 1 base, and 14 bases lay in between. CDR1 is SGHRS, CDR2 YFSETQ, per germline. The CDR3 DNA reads TGCGCCAGCAGTCCCGGGGTCCTAGGCACAGATACGCAGTATTTT. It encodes CASSPGVLGTDTQYF. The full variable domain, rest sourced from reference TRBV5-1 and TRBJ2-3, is KAGVTQTPRYLIKTRGQQVTLSCSPISGHRSVSWYQQTPGQGLQFLFEYFSETQRNKGNFPGRFSGRQFSNSRSEMNVSTLELGDSALYLCASSPGVLGTDTQYFGPGTRLTVL.

The CDR3 loop reads CASGSTGHNEQFF. In DNA, the CDR3 is TGTGCCAGCGGATCGACAGGGCACAATGAGCAGTTCTTC. The chain carries TRBV6-5 and TRBJ2-1, with 7 bases matching TRBD1. V shed 8 bases and J 5 bases; nucleotides not matched to a gene: 6. CDR1 is MNHEY and CDR2 is SVGAGI in the germline V gene. This CDR3 is 13 amino acids long.

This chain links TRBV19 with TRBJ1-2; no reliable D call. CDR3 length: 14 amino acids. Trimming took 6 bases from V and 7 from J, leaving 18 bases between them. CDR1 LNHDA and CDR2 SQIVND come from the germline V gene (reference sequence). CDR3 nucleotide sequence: TGTGCCAGTAGCCAATCAGGTGGGCTCCGTGGCTACACCTTC. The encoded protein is CASSQSGGLRGYTF.

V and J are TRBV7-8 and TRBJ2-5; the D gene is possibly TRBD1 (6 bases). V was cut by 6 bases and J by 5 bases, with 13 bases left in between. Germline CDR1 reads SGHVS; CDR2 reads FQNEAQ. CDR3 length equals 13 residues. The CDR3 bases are TGTGCCAGCAGTCCGGACCAGGGGGAGACCCAGTACTTC. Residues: CASSPDQGETQYF.

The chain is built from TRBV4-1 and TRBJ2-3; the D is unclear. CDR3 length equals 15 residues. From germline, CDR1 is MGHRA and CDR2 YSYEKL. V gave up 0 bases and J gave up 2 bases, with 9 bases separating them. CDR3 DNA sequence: TGCGCCAGCAGCCAAGACGAACAAATCACAGATACGCAGTATTTT. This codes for CASSQDEQITDTQYF.

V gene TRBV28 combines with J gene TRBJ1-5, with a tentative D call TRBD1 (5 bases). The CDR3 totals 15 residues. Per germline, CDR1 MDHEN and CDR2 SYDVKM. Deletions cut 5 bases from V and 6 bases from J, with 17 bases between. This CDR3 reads CASSTQGGRVQPQHF. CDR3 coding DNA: TGTGCCAGCAGTACCCAGGGAGGTCGTGTTCAGCCCCAGCATTTT.

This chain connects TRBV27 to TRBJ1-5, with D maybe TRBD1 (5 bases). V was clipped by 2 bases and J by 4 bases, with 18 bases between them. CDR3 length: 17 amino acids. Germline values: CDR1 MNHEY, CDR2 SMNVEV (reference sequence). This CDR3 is CASSLIFGGGFNQPQHF. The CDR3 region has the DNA TGTGCCAGCAGTTTAATATTCGGGGGGGGGTTTAATCAGCCCCAGCATTTT.

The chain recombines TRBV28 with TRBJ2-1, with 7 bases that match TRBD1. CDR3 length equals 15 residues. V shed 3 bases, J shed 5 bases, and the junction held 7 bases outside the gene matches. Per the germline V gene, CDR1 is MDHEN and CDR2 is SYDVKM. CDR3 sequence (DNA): TGTGCCAGCAGTTTCGTTACAGGGGAGCACAATGAGCAGTTCTTC. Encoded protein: CASSFVTGEHNEQFF.

CDR3 in DNA: TGTGCCAGTAGTATTTTGGGCCACGAGACCCAGTACTTC. This translates into CASSILGHETQYF. V usage is TRBV19 and J usage is TRBJ2-5; D is unresolved. This CDR3 comprises 13 residues. Trimming stripped 3 bases from V and 5 bases from J, with 10 bases between. Per the germline V gene, CDR1 is LNHDA and CDR2 is SQIVND (reference sequence).

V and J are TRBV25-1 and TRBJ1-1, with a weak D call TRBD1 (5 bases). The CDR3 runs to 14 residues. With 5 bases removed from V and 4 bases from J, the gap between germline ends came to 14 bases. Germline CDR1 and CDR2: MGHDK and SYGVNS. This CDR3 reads CASSPGWRSTEAFF. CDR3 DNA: TGTGCCAGCAGTCCAGGGTGGAGAAGCACTGAAGCTTTCTTT.

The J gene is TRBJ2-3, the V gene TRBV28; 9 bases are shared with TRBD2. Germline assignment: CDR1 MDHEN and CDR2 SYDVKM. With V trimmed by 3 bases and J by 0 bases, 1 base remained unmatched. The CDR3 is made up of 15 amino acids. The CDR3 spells CASSLRGGSTDTQYF. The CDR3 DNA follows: TGTGCCAGCAGTTTGCGGGGGGGGAGCACAGATACGCAGTATTTT.

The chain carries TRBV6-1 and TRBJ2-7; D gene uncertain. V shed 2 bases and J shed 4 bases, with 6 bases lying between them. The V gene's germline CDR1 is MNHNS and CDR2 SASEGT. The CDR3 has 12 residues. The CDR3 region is CASSENSYEQYF. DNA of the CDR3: TGTGCCAGCAGTGAAAACAGTTACGAGCAGTACTTC.

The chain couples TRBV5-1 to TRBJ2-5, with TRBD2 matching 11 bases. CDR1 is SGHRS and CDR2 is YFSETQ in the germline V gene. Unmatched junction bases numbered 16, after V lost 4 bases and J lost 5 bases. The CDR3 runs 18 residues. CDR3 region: CASSPGQLAGAGGETQYF. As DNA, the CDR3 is TGCGCCAGCAGCCCCGGTCAACTAGCGGGAGCGGGCGGGGAGACCCAGTACTTC.

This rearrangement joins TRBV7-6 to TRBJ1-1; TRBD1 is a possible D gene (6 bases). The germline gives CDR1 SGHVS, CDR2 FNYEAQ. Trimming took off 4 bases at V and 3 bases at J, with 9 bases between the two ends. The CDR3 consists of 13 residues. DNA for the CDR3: TGTGCCAGCAGCTCCACAGGGTACACTGAAGCTTTCTTT. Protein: CASSSTGYTEAFF. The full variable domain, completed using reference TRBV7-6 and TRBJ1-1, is GAGVSQSPRYKVTKRGQDVALRCDPISGHVSLYWYRQALGQGPEFLTYFNYEAQQDKSGLPNDRFSAERPEGSISTLTIQRTEQRDSAMYRCASSSTGYTEAFFGQGTRLTVV.